The clone carrying this T cell receptor (beta chain) occurred many times. What it binds is unknown. From the RT-PCR reads, TCRdb called clonotypes with MiXCR, one entry per CDR3 protein. The sample has 150,000 to 200,000 distinct CDR3 sequences, around a tenth seen once. The sample belongs to a study of response to subunit inactivated influenza vaccine. Whole-study findings and limits: Authors suggested that a seasonal influenza vaccination recruits few new T cells each time.

Trimming took 0 bases from V and 14 from J; bases not matched to a gene: 10. Germline loops: CDR1 SGHRS, CDR2 YFSETQ. The CDR3 extends over 13 amino acids. The source is a man between 50 and 75 years old who received an inactivated influenza vaccine. The sample was CD8+ T cells sorted from PBMCs, taken around 25 months after vaccination. The J gene is TRBJ1-2, the V gene TRBV5-1; 7 bases align to TRBD1. The DNA of the CDR3 is TGCGCCAGCAGCTTGGTGGGACAGCCAGAGGGAACCTTC. It translates to CASSLVGQPEGTF.